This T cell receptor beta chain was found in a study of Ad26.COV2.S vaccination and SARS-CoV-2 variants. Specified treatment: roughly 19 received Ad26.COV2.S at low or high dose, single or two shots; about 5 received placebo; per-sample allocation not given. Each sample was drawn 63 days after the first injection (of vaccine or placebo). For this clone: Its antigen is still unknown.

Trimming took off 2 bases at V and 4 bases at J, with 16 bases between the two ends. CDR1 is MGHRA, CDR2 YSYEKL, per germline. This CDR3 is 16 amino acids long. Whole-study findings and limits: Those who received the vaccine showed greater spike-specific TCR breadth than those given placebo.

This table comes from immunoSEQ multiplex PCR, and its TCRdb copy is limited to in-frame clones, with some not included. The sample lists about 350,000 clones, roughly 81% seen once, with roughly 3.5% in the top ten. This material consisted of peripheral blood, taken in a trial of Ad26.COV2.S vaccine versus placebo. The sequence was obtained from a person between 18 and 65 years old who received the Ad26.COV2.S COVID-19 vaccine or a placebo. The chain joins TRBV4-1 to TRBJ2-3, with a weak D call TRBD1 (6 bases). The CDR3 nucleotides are TGCGCCAGCAGCCAAAGACTTTTACCAGGGGCAGATACGCAGTATTTT. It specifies CASSQRLLPGADTQYF.